These 27 T cell receptor beta chains were all obtained from the same sample, sequenced in a study of OX40 agonist ivuxolimab in advanced cancers. TCRdb's table, derived via immunoSEQ multiplex PCR, lists solely in-frame clones and lacks some. Among approximately 20,000 clones listed, approximately 87% were seen once. Sequenced here: CD4+ or CD8+ T cells sorted from blood, sampled in a trial of the OX40 agonist ivuxolimab. The receptors originated from an adult with an advanced solid tumor such as melanoma, head and neck, liver or kidney cancer.

This chain links TRBV6-6 with TRBJ1-4; 9 positions agree with TRBD1. This CDR3 spans 15 amino acids. J lost 8 bases, V lost 6 bases, and 10 bases had no gene match. Looked up from germline, CDR1 is MNHNY and CDR2 is SVGAGI (reference sequence). The CDR3 here is CASSHLQGADEKLFF. In DNA, the CDR3 is TGTGCCAGCAGCCACCTACAGGGGGCAGACGAAAAACTGTTTTTT.

The V and J genes are TRBV13 and TRBJ2-7; the D is unclear. The CDR3 totals 14 residues. The V end was cut by 0 bases, the J end by 2 bases, with 8 bases between. CDR1 is PRHDT and CDR2 is FYEKMQ in the germline V gene (reference sequence). The CDR3 is CASSLGGQTYEQYF. CDR3 nucleotide sequence: TGTGCCAGCAGCTTAGGCGGGCAGACCTACGAGCAGTACTTC.

The chain has TRBV15 and TRBJ2-3; TRBD2 aligns across 8 bases. The CDR3 is 14 residues long. V was clipped by 5 bases and J by 1 base; unmatched bases: 2. Looked up from germline, CDR1 is LNHNV and CDR2 is YYDKDF (reference sequence). The CDR3 nucleotides read TGTGCCACCAGCGCACTAGCGGGCACAGATACGCAGTATTTT. This gives the protein CATSALAGTDTQYF.

CDR3: CASSPEGSGETQYF. In nucleotides, the CDR3 is TGTGCCAGCAGCCCTGAGGGCTCAGGGGAGACCCAGTACTTC. This sequence joins TRBV28 and TRBJ2-5; TRBD1 or TRBD2 may be the D gene (5 bases each). The CDR3 extends over 14 amino acids. Trimming left V 6 bases short and J 5 bases short, with 16 bases between. Germline CDR1 MDHEN, CDR2 SYDVKM. The variable domain in full, completed from reference TRBV28 and TRBJ2-5, reads DVKVTQSSRYLVKRTGEKVFLECVQDMDHENMFWYRQDPGLGLRLIYFSYDVKMKEKGDIPEGYSVSREKKERFSLILESASTNQTSMYLCASSPEGSGETQYFGPGTRLLVL.

The chain is built from TRBV7-8 and TRBJ2-1, with D possibly TRBD2 on 7 matching bases. The CDR3 loop spans 14 amino acids. V lost 6 bases and J lost 4, with 13 bases in between. Germline V gene lookup returns CDR1 SGHVS and CDR2 FQNEAQ. The CDR3 sequence is CASRSRGPYNEQFF. In DNA, the CDR3 is TGTGCCAGCAGATCGCGGGGGCCATACAATGAGCAGTTCTTC. Variable domain in full (rest from reference TRBV7-8 and TRBJ2-1): GAGVSQSPRYKVAKRGQDVALRCDPISGHVSLFWYQQALGQGPEFLTYFQNEAQLDKSGLPSDRFFAERPEGSVSTLKIQRTQQEDSAVYLCASRSRGPYNEQFFGPGTRLTVL.

The V gene is TRBV25-1, the J gene TRBJ2-5; 8 nucleotides align to TRBD2. The J segment lost 5 bases and the V segment lost 8 bases, leaving 7 bases of the junction unmatched. This CDR3 has 13 amino acids. Germline V CDR1 and CDR2: MGHDK, SYGVNS. Written as DNA, the CDR3 is TGTGCCAGCGGGGCGGGGGGTGAGGAGACCCAGTACTTC. Its translation: CASGAGGEETQYF. Full variable domain (outside the CDR3, taken from reference TRBV25-1 and TRBJ2-5): EADIYQTPRYLVIGTGKKITLECSQTMGHDKMYWYQQDPGMELHLIHYSYGVNSTEKGDLSSESTVSRIRTEHFPLTLESARPSHTSQYLCASGAGGEETQYFGPGTRLLVL.

This sequence joins TRBV13 and TRBJ2-5; D uncertain. Germline loops: CDR1 PRHDT, CDR2 FYEKMQ (reference sequence). V lost 6 bases and J 9 bases, leaving 17 bases between the germline ends. The CDR3 contains 13 residues. CDR3 sequence (DNA): TGTGCCAGCAGATCCAGGTTGGGAAGTCCCCAGTACTTC. Translated: CASRSRLGSPQYF.

This sequence joins TRBV10-3 and TRBJ1-1; D gene uncertain. The CDR3 length is 14 residues. Germline V gene sequence: CDR1 ENHRY, CDR2 SYGVKD. Between the trimmed V and J ends, which lost 0 bases and 4 bases, there was a span of 9 bases. The CDR3 here is CAISESGGSTEAFF. CDR3 DNA: TGTGCCATCAGTGAGTCGGGAGGGAGCACTGAAGCTTTCTTT.

In this sample, this clone turned up once. The V call is TRBV19, the J call TRBJ1-5; tentative D call: TRBD1 (5 bases). The V gene lost 5 bases and the J gene lost 1 base, with 12 bases spanning the gap. The CDR3 consists of 15 residues. CDR1 is LNHDA, CDR2 SQIVND, per germline (reference sequence). CDR3 DNA sequence: TGTGCCAGTAGTTGGGGGGGAGAAAGCAATCAGCCCCAGCATTTT. Translated, it gives CASSWGGESNQPQHF.

This chain connects TRBV2 to TRBJ2-1; perhaps TRBD1 as D (6 bases). The CDR3 contains 15 residues. Trimming removed 6 bases at V and 0 bases at J, with 12 bases between. Germline CDR1 is SNHLY and CDR2 is FYNNEI. CDR3 nucleotides: TGTGCCAGCAGCTTGGACAGACTCTCCTACAATGAGCAGTTCTTC. It yields the protein CASSLDRLSYNEQFF.

This clone was observed a single time. The rearrangement joins TRBV4-1 to TRBJ1-1, with a weak D call TRBD1 (5 bases). CDR1 is MGHRA and CDR2 is YSYEKL in the germline V gene. V lost 4 bases and J 1 base, leaving 22 bases between the germline ends. The CDR3 loop spans 18 amino acids. The DNA for the CDR3 is TGCGCCAGCAGCCCAAGAGGAGCCCGGGGGGACCCGAACACTGAAGCTTTCTTT. It specifies CASSPRGARGDPNTEAFF.

The CDR3 DNA is TGTGCCAGCAGGGACGACAGGCGCGAGCAGTACTTC. Encoded protein: CASRDDRREQYF. The chain is built from TRBV13 and TRBJ2-7, with a tentative D call TRBD1 (6 bases). The germline V gene encodes CDR1 PRHDT and CDR2 FYEKMQ (reference sequence). The V end lost 6 bases, the J end lost 6 bases, and 12 bases lay between the germline ends. This CDR3 is 12 amino acids long.

The chain has TRBV21-1 and TRBJ2-2; TRBD1, the D gene given by the table, was not confirmed from the DNA. TRBV21-1 is a pseudogene locus. CDR3 size: 18 residues. This chain's CDR3 is CASSKGGVGRANTGELFF. The CDR3 nucleotides are TGTGCCAGCAGCAAAGGTGGGGTTGGCAGGGCGAACACCGGGGAGCTGTTTTTT.

The chain carries TRBV6-5 and TRBJ2-2, with D tentatively TRBD1 (5 bases). The CDR3 has 14 residues. CDR1 and CDR2 from the germline V gene are MNHEY and SVGAGI. Trimming stripped 3 bases from V and 5 bases from J, with 10 bases between. CDR3 residues: CASSYVRATGELFF. The CDR3 nucleotides read TGTGCCAGCAGTTATGTCAGGGCAACCGGGGAGCTGTTTTTT.

The chain carries TRBV11-2 and TRBJ2-2; D not certain. Trimming cost V 7 bases and J 5 bases, with 8 bases left between them. The CDR3 is 12 residues long. CDR1 is SGHAT and CDR2 is FQNNGV in the germline V gene. CDR3 bases: TGTGCCAGCAACAGTATGACCGGGGAGCTGTTTTTT. Amino acid sequence: CASNSMTGELFF.

The table lists this clone with a count of one. V and J are TRBV18 and TRBJ2-7; perhaps TRBD1 as D (6 bases). Trimming took off 5 bases at V and 3 bases at J, with 17 bases between the two ends. The CDR3 has 15 amino acids. In germline, CDR1 is KGHSH, CDR2 LQKENI. CDR3 coding DNA: TGTGCCAGCTCATCCGACAGGTCGGGCGGCTACGAGCAGTACTTC. Its protein product is CASSSDRSGGYEQYF.

The chain joins TRBV13 to TRBJ2-7; the D is unclear. V gave up 5 bases and J gave up 2 bases, with 10 bases separating them. Germline V gene data show CDR1 as PRHDT and CDR2 as FYEKMQ (reference sequence). CDR3 size: 13 residues. CDR3 sequence reads: CASSLAGTYEQYF. The CDR3 bases are TGTGCCAGCAGCCTGGCTGGGACCTACGAGCAGTACTTC.

This sequence joins TRBV9 and TRBJ1-1; D is unresolved. Germline CDR1 is SGDLS and CDR2 is YYNGEE. The CDR3 extends over 13 amino acids. V lost 2 bases to trimming and J lost 6 bases, with 11 bases between them. CDR3 residues: CASSVLSGPEAFF. In DNA form, the CDR3 reads TGTGCCAGCAGCGTTTTATCAGGCCCTGAAGCTTTCTTT.

The chain uses TRBV9 and TRBJ2-1, with D possibly matching TRBD1 (6 bases). CDR1 is SGDLS, CDR2 YYNGEE, per germline. V was cut by 3 bases and J by 2 bases, with 15 bases left in between. The length of the CDR3 is 16 residues. Written as DNA, the CDR3 is TGTGCCAGCAGCGAAGACCGACAGGCCGCCTACAATGAGCAGTTCTTC. This encodes CASSEDRQAAYNEQFF.

The V and J genes are TRBV6-1 and TRBJ2-7, with D tentatively TRBD1 (6 bases). The CDR3 loop spans 16 amino acids. Germline V gene lookup returns CDR1 MNHNS and CDR2 SASEGT. Trimming cost V 4 bases and J 3 bases, with 19 bases left between them. In DNA form, the CDR3 reads TGTGCCAGCAGTGTCACACAGGGAGCTCTTAACTACGAGCAGTACTTC. Protein product: CASSVTQGALNYEQYF.

The CDR3 sequence: CASSLWQGANYGYTF. CDR3 DNA sequence: TGCGCCAGCAGCTTGTGGCAGGGAGCTAACTATGGCTACACCTTC. This chain joins TRBV5-1 and TRBJ1-2; perhaps TRBD1 as D (5 bases). Germline V gene data show CDR1 as SGHRS and CDR2 as YFSETQ. The length of the CDR3 is 15 residues. V was cut by 1 base and J by 0 bases, with 10 bases left in between. Full variable domain (missing parts from reference TRBV5-1 and TRBJ1-2): KAGVTQTPRYLIKTRGQQVTLSCSPISGHRSVSWYQQTPGQGLQFLFEYFSETQRNKGNFPGRFSGRQFSNSRSEMNVSTLELGDSALYLCASSLWQGANYGYTFGSGTRLTVV.

This clone was picked up one time. As DNA, the CDR3 is TGTGCCAGCAGCTTCGGGGATGGGGCATATCGAGAGACCCAGTACTTC. Translation: CASSFGDGAYRETQYF. The chain carries TRBV7-9 and TRBJ2-5; perhaps D is TRBD1 or TRBD2 (5 bases each). Germline loops: CDR1 SEHNR, CDR2 FQNEAQ (reference sequence). Trimming shortened V by 3 bases and J by 4 bases, and 18 bases separated the two germline ends. The CDR3 contains 16 residues.

The rearrangement joins TRBV5-6 to TRBJ1-2; D gene uncertain. The CDR3 extends over 17 amino acids. Trimming removed 0 bases from V and 1 base from J, with 16 bases in between. Germline CDR1 and CDR2: SGHDT and YYEEEE. Here the CDR3 DNA reads TGTGCCAGCAGCTTGGCCACTTCTCTTCTTTTTAACTATGGCTACACCTTC. Its translation: CASSLATSLLFNYGYTF.

The genes are TRBV4-1 and TRBJ1-5; no clear D gene. V lost 1 base and J 3 bases, leaving 13 bases between the germline ends. The CDR3 runs to 16 residues. Germline V CDR1 and CDR2: MGHRA, YSYEKL. The CDR3 protein is CASSQGRETINQPQHF. Written as DNA, the CDR3 is TGCGCCAGCAGCCAAGGAAGGGAAACCATCAATCAGCCCCAGCATTTT.

With regard to this clone: The junction departs from germline at one end; a sequencing error may be responsible. This CDR3 is CVSSSGTGFPNQPQHF. As DNA, the CDR3 is TGTGTCAGCAGTTCGGGGACAGGGTTTCCCAATCAGCCCCAGCATTTT. The rearrangement uses TRBV27 and TRBJ1-5; 9 bases map to TRBD1. Germline-derived CDR1 and CDR2 are MNHEY and SMNVEV (reference sequence). This CDR3 spans 16 amino acids.

The chain has TRBV29-1 and TRBJ2-6; D unclear. CDR1 SQVTM and CDR2 ANQGSEA come from the germline V gene. The CDR3 extends over 13 amino acids. V gave up 2 bases and J gave up 2 bases, with 4 bases separating them. The chain's CDR3 is CSVEFPGANVLTF. CDR3 nucleotide sequence: TGCAGCGTTGAATTCCCTGGGGCCAACGTCCTGACTTTC.

The V gene is TRBV28, the J gene TRBJ1-5, with TRBD1 matching over 7 bases. CDR3 length equals 16 residues. J lost 0 bases, V lost 6 bases, and 8 bases had no gene match. The V gene's germline CDR1 is MDHEN and CDR2 SYDVKM. The CDR3 loop is CASRITGDSSNQPQHF. The CDR3 region has the DNA TGTGCCAGCAGAATAACAGGGGACAGTAGCAATCAGCCCCAGCATTTT. Based on the CDR3 plus reference TRBV28 and TRBJ1-5, the full variable domain is DVKVTQSSRYLVKRTGEKVFLECVQDMDHENMFWYRQDPGLGLRLIYFSYDVKMKEKGDIPEGYSVSREKKERFSLILESASTNQTSMYLCASRITGDSSNQPQHFGDGTRLSIL.